This T cell receptor (beta chain) comes out of a study of OX40 agonist ivuxolimab in advanced cancers. As for the study in general: Ivuxolimab was administered intravenously to patients at 0.01 to 10 mg/kg every 2 weeks.

The germline V gene has CDR1 MDHEN and CDR2 SYDVKM. The CDR3 length is 12 residues. Trimming cost V 6 bases and J 4 bases, with 9 bases left between them. Samples of blood were obtained at baseline, on cycle 4 day 1, and on cycle 7 day 1. Study results and caveats: CD8+ T cells showed, on average, more clonal expansion than CD4+ cells. Among the lowest peripheral clonal expansion occurred in 0.1-3.0 mg/kg partial responders.

TCRdb's table, derived via immunoSEQ multiplex PCR, lists solely in-frame clones and lacks some. The sample lists around 60,000 clones; around 90% were seen once. About this clone itself: Its specificity is not known.

This chain links TRBV28 with TRBJ1-1, with D unresolved. The TCR comes from an adult with an advanced solid tumor such as melanoma, head and neck, liver or kidney cancer. Sequenced here: CD4+ or CD8+ T cells sorted from blood, sampled in a trial of the OX40 agonist ivuxolimab. CDR3 in DNA: TGTGCCAGCAGGGAAGAGGGCACTGAAGCTTTCTTT. Translation gives CASREEGTEAFF.